This note documents a single T cell receptor (beta chain) sequence. The antigen remains undetermined. CDR1 MDHEN and CDR2 SYDVKM come from the germline V gene. Trimming cost V 3 bases and J 9 bases; bases outside gene matches: 14. There are 15 residues in the CDR3. A multiplex PCR was run with 60 Vbeta primers and 13 Jbeta primers. Sequenced by immunoSEQ multiplex PCR; TCRdb stores in-frame clones only, minus some. The repertoire holds about 180,000 clones, with 84% as singletons. This sample stems from a study of cytomegalovirus exposure and HLA in healthy donors. Study overall: In a previous analysis, 120 million or so unique TCR beta sequences were found from approximately 180 million T cells. Study-level points and caveats: A further, later analysis showed that HLA-associated TCR beta chains (compared with equally common others) were more clonally expanded.

V gene TRBV28 combines with J gene TRBJ2-7; 7 bases agree with TRBD2. The source of this sequence is a boy between 2 and 15 years old in good health and CMV-seronegative. Sequencing used PBMCs. CDR3 in amino acids: CASSFLPSGILGQYF. The CDR3 bases are TGTGCCAGCAGTTTCCTTCCTAGCGGTATCCTCGGGCAGTACTTC.